This T cell receptor beta chain was captured in a study of blood T cell repertoires in COVID-19. Cohort 3 donors were reported recovered after two negative PCRs, clearance, or symptom resolution. Germline assignment: CDR1 MNHEY and CDR2 SVGAGI. J was trimmed by 5 bases and V by 5 bases; bases with no gene match: 3. The CDR3 length is 14 residues. Libraries were prepared by immunoSEQ multiplex PCR; TCRdb keeps only in-frame clonotypes and omits some of them. The sample has roughly 360,000 clones, around 87% seen once. The chain combines TRBV6-5 with TRBJ2-1, with 10 bases identical to TRBD2. The specimen was PBMCs or T cells enriched from blood (not recorded which). This TCR was sampled from a man aged 30-40 years who had recovered from COVID-19. CDR3 amino acids: CASSQGLANNEQFF. CDR3 nucleotides: TGTGCCAGCAGTCAGGGACTAGCGAACAATGAGCAGTTCTTC.